This TCR beta chain was identified in a study of T cells after yellow fever vaccination. This clonotype was seen repeatedly, ten times or more. TCRdb re-called the 5' RACE reads with MiXCR, one entry per CDR3 protein. The table lists roughly 180,000 distinct CDR3 sequences, approximately 6.2% of them singletons, with 2.5% to 3.5% in the top ten. There are 16 residues in the CDR3. Germline values: CDR1 MNHEY, CDR2 SVGEGT. The junction had 5 bases not matched to a gene; V was cut back by 1 base and J by 1 base. V usage is TRBV6-2 or TRBV6-3 and J usage is TRBJ2-3; 7 bases are shared with TRBD1. This TCR derives from a man aged 18 to 30 who received the YFV17D yellow fever vaccine. The starting material was CD4+ T cells sorted from PBMCs, obtained on the day of the first yellow fever vaccination. CDR3 sequence: CASSYFGGQGTDTQYF. The CDR3 DNA follows: TGTGCCAGCAGTTACTTTGGCGGACAGGGCACAGATACGCAGTATTTT.